This T cell receptor (beta chain) was sequenced during a study of blood T cells in healthy people across ages. For the second PCR, which ran for about 7 to 11 cycles, a sample-barcoded 5' primer and a J-beta primer mix were used. TCRdb reanalysed the 5' RACE reads using MiXCR and keeps one entry per CDR3 protein. The sample shows over 600,000 distinct CDR3 sequences, about 61% of them seen only once. The CDR3 sequence is 14 residues long. Germline V lookup: CDR1 LGHDT, CDR2 YNNKEL (reference sequence). With 1 base removed from V and 1 base from J, the gap between germline ends came to 7 bases. Sequenced input: blood. The receptor was isolated from a man in his forties in good health. The chain is built from TRBV3-1 and TRBJ2-5; D call uncertain. CDR3: CASSQGSIQETQYF. The CDR3 coding sequence is TGTGCCAGCAGCCAAGGGTCGATCCAAGAGACCCAGTACTTC.